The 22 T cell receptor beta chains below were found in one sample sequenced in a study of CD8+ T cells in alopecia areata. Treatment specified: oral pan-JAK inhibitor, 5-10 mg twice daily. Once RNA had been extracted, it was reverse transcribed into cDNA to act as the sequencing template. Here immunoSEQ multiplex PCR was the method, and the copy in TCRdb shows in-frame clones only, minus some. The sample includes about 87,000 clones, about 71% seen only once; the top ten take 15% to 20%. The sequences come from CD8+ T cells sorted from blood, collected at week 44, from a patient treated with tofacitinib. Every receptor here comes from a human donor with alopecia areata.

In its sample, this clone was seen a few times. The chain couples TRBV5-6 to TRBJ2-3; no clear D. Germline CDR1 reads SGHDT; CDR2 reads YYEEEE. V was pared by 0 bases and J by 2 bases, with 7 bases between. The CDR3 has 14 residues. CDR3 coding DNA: TGTGCCAGCAGCTTGGGACATTCCACAGATACGCAGTATTTT. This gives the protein CASSLGHSTDTQYF. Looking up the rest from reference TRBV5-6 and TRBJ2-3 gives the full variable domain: DAGVTQSPTHLIKTRGQQVTLRCSPKSGHDTVSWYQQALGQGPQFIFQYYEEEERQRGNFPDRFSGHQFPNYSSELNVNALLLGDSALYLCASSLGHSTDTQYFGPGTRLTVL.

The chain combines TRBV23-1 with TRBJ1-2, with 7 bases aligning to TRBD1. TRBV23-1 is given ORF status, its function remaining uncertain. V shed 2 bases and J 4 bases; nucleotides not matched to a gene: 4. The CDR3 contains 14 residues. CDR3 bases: TGCGCCAGCAGTCAAGCCTGGGACAGCTATGGCTACACCTTC. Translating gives CASSQAWDSYGYTF.

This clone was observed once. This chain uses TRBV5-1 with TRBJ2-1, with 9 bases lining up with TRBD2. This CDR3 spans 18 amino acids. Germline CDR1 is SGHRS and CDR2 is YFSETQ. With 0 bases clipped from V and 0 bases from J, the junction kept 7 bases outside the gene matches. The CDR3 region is CASSLALAGPSSYNEQFF. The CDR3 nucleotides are TGCGCCAGCAGCTTGGCCCTAGCGGGGCCATCCTCCTACAATGAGCAGTTCTTC.

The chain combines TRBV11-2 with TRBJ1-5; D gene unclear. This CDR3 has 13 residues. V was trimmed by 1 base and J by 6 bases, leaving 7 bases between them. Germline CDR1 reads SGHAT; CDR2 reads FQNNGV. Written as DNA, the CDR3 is TGTGCCAGCAGCTTAGGGCGGGGTCAGCCCCAGCATTTT. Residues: CASSLGRGQPQHF.

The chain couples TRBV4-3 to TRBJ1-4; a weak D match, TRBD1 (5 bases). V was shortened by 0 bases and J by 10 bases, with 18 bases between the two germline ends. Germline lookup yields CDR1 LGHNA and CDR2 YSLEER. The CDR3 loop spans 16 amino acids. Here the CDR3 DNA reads TGCGCCAGCAGCCAAGATCACGGGACGGCCGCTGGAAAACTGTTTTTT. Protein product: CASSQDHGTAAGKLFF.

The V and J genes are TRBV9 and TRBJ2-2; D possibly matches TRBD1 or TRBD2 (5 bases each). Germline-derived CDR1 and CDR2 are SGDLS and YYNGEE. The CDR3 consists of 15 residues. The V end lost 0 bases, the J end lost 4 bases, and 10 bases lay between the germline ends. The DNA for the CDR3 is TGTGCCAGCAGCGTAGGAGGGGTAGGCACCGGGGAGCTGTTTTTT. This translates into CASSVGGVGTGELFF.

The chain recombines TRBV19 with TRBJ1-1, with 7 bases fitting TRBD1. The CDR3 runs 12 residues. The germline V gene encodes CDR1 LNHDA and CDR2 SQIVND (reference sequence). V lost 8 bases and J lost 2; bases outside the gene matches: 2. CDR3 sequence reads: CASRDRNTEAFF. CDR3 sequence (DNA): TGTGCCAGTCGGGACAGAAACACTGAAGCTTTCTTT. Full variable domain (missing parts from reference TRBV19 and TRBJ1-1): DGGITQSPKYLFRKEGQNVTLSCEQNLNHDAMYWYRQDPGQGLRLIYYSQIVNDFQKGDIAEGYSVSREKKESFPLTVTSAQKNPTAFYLCASRDRNTEAFFGQGTRLTVV.

CDR3 sequence reads: CASSISLRGNGELFF. DNA of the CDR3: TGTGCCAGTAGTATAAGCCTCCGGGGCAACGGGGAGCTGTTTTTT. The chain joins TRBV19 to TRBJ2-2; D possibly uses TRBD1 or TRBD2 (5 bases each). Germline assignment: CDR1 LNHDA and CDR2 SQIVND (reference sequence). V was cut by 2 bases and J by 7 bases, with 14 bases left in between. The CDR3 extends over 15 amino acids. Drawing the rest from reference TRBV19 and TRBJ2-2, the complete variable domain is DGGITQSPKYLFRKEGQNVTLSCEQNLNHDAMYWYRQDPGQGLRLIYYSQIVNDFQKGDIAEGYSVSREKKESFPLTVTSAQKNPTAFYLCASSISLRGNGELFFGEGSRLTVL.

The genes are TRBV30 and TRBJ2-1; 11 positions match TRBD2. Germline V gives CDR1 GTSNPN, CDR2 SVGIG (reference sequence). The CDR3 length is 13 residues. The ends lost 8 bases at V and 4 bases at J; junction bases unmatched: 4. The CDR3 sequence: CARTSGGYNEQFF. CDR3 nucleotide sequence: TGTGCCAGAACTAGCGGGGGTTACAATGAGCAGTTCTTC.

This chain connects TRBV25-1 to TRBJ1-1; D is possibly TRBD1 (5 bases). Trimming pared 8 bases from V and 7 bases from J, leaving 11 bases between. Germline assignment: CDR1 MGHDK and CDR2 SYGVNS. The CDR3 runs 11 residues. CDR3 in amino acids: CASLGGGEAFF. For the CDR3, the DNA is TGTGCCAGCCTTGGGGGGGGTGAAGCTTTCTTT.

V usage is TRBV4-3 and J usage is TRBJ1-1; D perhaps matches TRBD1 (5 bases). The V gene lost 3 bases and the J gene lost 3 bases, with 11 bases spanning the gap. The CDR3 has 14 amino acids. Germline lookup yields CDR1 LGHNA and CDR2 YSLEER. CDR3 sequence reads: CASSHKGADTEAFF. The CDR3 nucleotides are TGCGCCAGCAGCCATAAAGGGGCGGACACTGAAGCTTTCTTT.

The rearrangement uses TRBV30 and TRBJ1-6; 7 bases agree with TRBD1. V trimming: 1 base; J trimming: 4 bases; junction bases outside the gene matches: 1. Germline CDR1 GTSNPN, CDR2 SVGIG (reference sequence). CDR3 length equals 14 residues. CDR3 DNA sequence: TGTGCCTGGAGTGAGGGACAGTATAATTCACCCCTCCACTTT. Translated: CAWSEGQYNSPLHF.

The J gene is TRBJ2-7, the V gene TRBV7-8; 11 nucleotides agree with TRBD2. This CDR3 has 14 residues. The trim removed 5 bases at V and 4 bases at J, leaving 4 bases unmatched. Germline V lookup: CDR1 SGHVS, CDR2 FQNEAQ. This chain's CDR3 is CASSHRLAGYEQYF. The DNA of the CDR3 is TGTGCCAGCAGCCACCGACTAGCGGGGTACGAGCAGTACTTC. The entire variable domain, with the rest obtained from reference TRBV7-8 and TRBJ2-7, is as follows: GAGVSQSPRYKVAKRGQDVALRCDPISGHVSLFWYQQALGQGPEFLTYFQNEAQLDKSGLPSDRFFAERPEGSVSTLKIQRTQQEDSAVYLCASSHRLAGYEQYFGPGTRLTVT.

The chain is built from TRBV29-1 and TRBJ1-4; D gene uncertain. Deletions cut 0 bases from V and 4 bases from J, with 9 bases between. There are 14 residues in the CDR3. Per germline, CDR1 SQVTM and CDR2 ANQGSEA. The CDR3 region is CSVEDSGYNEKLFF. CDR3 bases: TGCAGCGTTGAAGACAGCGGTTATAATGAAAAACTGTTTTTT.

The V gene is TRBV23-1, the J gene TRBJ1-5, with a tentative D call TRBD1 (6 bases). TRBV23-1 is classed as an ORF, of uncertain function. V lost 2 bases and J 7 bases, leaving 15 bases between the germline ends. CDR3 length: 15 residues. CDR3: CASSQPNEGGQPQHF. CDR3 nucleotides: TGCGCCAGCAGTCAACCTAACGAGGGGGGACAGCCCCAGCATTTT.

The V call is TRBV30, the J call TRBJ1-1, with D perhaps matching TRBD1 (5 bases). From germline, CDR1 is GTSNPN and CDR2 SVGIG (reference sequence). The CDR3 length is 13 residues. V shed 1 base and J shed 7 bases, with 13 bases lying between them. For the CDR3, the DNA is TGTGCCTGGAGTGAACAGGCGGGTAATGAAGCTTTCTTT. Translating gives CAWSEQAGNEAFF.

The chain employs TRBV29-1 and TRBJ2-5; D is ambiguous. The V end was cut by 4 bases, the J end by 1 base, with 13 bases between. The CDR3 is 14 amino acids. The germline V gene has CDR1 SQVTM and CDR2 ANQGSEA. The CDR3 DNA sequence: TGCAGCGTTGTGGGTCCCGAGATCCAAGAGACCCAGTACTTC. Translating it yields CSVVGPEIQETQYF.

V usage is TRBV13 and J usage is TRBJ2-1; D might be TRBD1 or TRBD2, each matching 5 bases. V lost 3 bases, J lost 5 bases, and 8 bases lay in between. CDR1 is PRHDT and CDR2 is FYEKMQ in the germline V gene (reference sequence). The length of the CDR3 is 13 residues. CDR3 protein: CASSLGRNNEQFF. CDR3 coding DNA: TGTGCCAGCAGCTTGGGACGCAACAATGAGCAGTTCTTC.

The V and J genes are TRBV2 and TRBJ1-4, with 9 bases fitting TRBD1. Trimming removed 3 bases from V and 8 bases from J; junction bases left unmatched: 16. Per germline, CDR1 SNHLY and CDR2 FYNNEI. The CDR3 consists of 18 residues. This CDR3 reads CASSDPLRRTGESEKLFF. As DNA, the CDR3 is TGTGCCAGCAGTGACCCCCTTAGGAGGACAGGGGAGAGCGAAAAACTGTTTTTT. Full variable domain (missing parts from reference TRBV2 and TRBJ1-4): EPEVTQTPSHQVTQMGQEVILRCVPISNHLYFYWYRQILGQKVEFLVSFYNNEISEKSEIFDDQFSVERPDGSNFTLKIRSTKLEDSAMYFCASSDPLRRTGESEKLFFGSGTQLSVL.

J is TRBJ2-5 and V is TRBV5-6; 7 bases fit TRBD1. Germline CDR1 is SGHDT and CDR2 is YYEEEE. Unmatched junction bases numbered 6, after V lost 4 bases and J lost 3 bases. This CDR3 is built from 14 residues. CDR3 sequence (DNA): TGTGCCAGCAGCGTGGACAGGATAGAAGAGACCCAGTACTTC. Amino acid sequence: CASSVDRIEETQYF.

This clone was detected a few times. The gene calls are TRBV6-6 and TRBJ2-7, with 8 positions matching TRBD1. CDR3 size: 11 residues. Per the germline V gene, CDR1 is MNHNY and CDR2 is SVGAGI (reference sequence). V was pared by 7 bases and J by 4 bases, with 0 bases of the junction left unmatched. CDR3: CASNRGYEQYF. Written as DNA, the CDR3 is TGTGCCAGCAACAGGGGGTACGAGCAGTACTTC.

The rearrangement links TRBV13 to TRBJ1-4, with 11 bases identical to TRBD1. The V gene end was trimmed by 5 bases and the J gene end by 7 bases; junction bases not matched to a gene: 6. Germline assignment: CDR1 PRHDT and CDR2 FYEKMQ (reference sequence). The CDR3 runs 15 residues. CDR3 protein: CASSATGTGGEKLFF. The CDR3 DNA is TGTGCCAGCAGCGCAACCGGGACAGGGGGTGAAAAACTGTTTTTT.